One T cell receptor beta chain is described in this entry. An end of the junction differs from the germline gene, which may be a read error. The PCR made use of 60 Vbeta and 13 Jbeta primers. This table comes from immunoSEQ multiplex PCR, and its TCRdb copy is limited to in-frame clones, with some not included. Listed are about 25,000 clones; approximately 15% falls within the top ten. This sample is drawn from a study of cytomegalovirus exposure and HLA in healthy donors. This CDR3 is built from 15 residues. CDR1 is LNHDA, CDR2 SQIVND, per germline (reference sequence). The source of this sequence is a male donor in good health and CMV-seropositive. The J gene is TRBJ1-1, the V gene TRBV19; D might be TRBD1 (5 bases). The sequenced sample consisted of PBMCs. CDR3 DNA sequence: TGTGTCAGTAGTATAGGGGTAGGGGTCATCTCTGAAGCTTTCTTT. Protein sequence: CVSSIGVGVISEAFF.